This TCR beta chain was documented in a study of blood T cell repertoires in COVID-19. Only a few counts were recorded for this clone. In the authors' workflow: Cell counts per sample came from amplifying reference gene primers. Using immunoSEQ multiplex PCR, the repertoire was profiled, and TCRdb retains in-frame clones only, with some absent. V, J and clone size are taken as reported in that table, and D and trimming were inferred from the DNA itself. This table has about 140,000 clones, 75% to 80% appearing once. The germline V gene encodes CDR1 SGHDN and CDR2 FVKESK. V lost 6 bases and J 0 bases, leaving 12 bases between the germline ends. This CDR3 spans 16 amino acids. Individuals drawn from 20 to 30 US areas were roughly 18 to 95 years old. Before being deemed recovered, Cohort 3 donors had two negative PCRs, clearance, or symptom resolution.

The sequence came from a woman in her forties or fifties who had recovered from COVID-19. Sequenced: PBMCs or T cells enriched from blood (not recorded which). The chain joins TRBV14 to TRBJ1-6, with D hard to call. The chain's CDR3 is CASSPLGSSYNSPLHF. The CDR3, as DNA: TGTGCCAGCAGTCCTTTGGGGAGCTCCTATAATTCACCCCTCCACTTT.